The 7 T cell receptor beta chains listed next were all sequenced from one sample in a study of T cell responses to AZD1222 COVID-19 vaccine. The data were produced by immunoSEQ multiplex PCR, yet TCRdb's version contains in-frame clones alone and is incomplete. Here the sample spans about 88,000 clones, about 90% being singletons. The starting material was peripheral blood, obtained on day 0 of AZD1222 vaccination. The receptors derive from an adult in good health.

The chain uses TRBV7-9 and TRBJ1-2, with D unclear. Germline V gene sequence: CDR1 SEHNR, CDR2 FQNEAQ (reference sequence). Trimming stripped 5 bases from V and 1 base from J, with 23 bases between. CDR3 length: 18 amino acids. CDR3 residues: CASSPHGQHPLLNYGYTF. The CDR3, as DNA: TGTGCCAGCAGCCCCCACGGGCAGCACCCACTCCTTAACTATGGCTACACCTTC.

This chain connects TRBV19 to TRBJ2-1; tentative D call: TRBD2 (5 bases). This CDR3 has 10 residues. Germline V CDR1 and CDR2: LNHDA, SQIVND (reference sequence). Trimming pared 11 bases from V and 9 bases from J, leaving 11 bases between. The CDR3 loop is CACGWVEQFF. The DNA of the CDR3 is TGTGCCTGCGGGTGGGTTGAGCAGTTCTTC.

The rearrangement uses TRBV5-8 and TRBJ1-5; no clear D gene. This CDR3 comprises 15 residues. Between the trimmed V and J ends, which lost 0 bases and 7 bases, there was a span of 14 bases. From germline, CDR1 is SGHTS and CDR2 YDEGEE. The CDR3 DNA is TGTGCCAGCAGCTTGGACTCTTTACCCGGACAGCCCCAGCATTTT. It translates to CASSLDSLPGQPQHF.

The J gene is TRBJ2-1, the V gene TRBV6-5, with TRBD1 matching 9 bases. After removal of 6 bases from V and 6 bases from J, the junction contained 6 bases not matched to a gene. The length of the CDR3 is 14 residues. The germline gives CDR1 MNHEY, CDR2 SVGAGI. CDR3: CASRRDREGNEQFF. CDR3 nucleotide sequence: TGTGCCAGCAGGCGGGACAGGGAGGGCAATGAGCAGTTCTTC.

The chain couples TRBV30 to TRBJ2-7; D gene uncertain. Germline CDR1 GTSNPN, CDR2 SVGIG (reference sequence). The CDR3 loop spans 12 amino acids. Trimming took 0 bases from V and 5 from J, leaving 8 bases between them. CDR3 in amino acids: CAWSVPPNEQYF. The CDR3 DNA is TGTGCCTGGAGTGTTCCCCCGAACGAGCAGTACTTC.

This chain uses TRBV5-1 with TRBJ1-2; D is undetermined. The germline V gene has CDR1 SGHRS and CDR2 YFSETQ. V lost 2 bases, J lost 10 bases, and 15 bases lay in between. The CDR3 runs to 13 residues. CDR3 sequence reads: CASSLTIKPAYTF. The CDR3 DNA is TGCGCCAGCAGCTTAACTATCAAACCAGCCTACACCTTC.

This clone was seen once. V usage is TRBV19 and J usage is TRBJ2-1; tentative D call: TRBD2 (7 bases). CDR1 is LNHDA, CDR2 SQIVND, per germline (reference sequence). Trimming took off 7 bases at V and 8 bases at J, with 21 bases between the two ends. CDR3 length: 15 amino acids. The CDR3 coding sequence is TGTGCCAGTACCCATCCGGGGGGAGGGGGAGATGAGCAGTTCTTC. Protein: CASTHPGGGGDEQFF.